What follows are 32 T cell receptor beta chains derived from one specimen sequenced in a study of control samples from healthy donors and cancer patients (TCRdb year 2020). The library was generated by the immunoSEQ multiplex PCR assay. In TCRdb, the immuneACCESS table is reduced to in-frame sequences with V and J assigned. These tables do not hold every clone; where another copy was compared, an unresolved V gene accounts for under half, and the others remain unexplained. The sample has around 100,000 clones on record, about 91% of them singletons. The top ten constitute 13% to 15% of the sample. The specimen was blood. Every receptor here comes from a man between 25 and 39 years old in good health.

The chain employs TRBV6-5 and TRBJ1-6; D gene ambiguous. Germline assignment: CDR1 MNHEY and CDR2 SVGAGI. Trimming took off 0 bases at V and 4 bases at J, with 10 bases between the two ends. The CDR3 is 16 amino acids. CDR3 amino acids: CASSYSSVRYNSPLHF. CDR3 coding DNA: TGTGCCAGCAGTTACTCCTCGGTTCGGTATAATTCACCCCTCCACTTT.

The genes are TRBV2 and TRBJ2-5; D is possibly TRBD2 (5 bases). The germline V gene encodes CDR1 SNHLY and CDR2 FYNNEI. The CDR3 has 15 residues. Trimming shortened V by 7 bases and J by 1 base, and 16 bases separated the two germline ends. The CDR3 bases are TGTGCCAGCACGGAGAGTTTAGCGTTCCAAGAGACCCAGTACTTC. It codes for CASTESLAFQETQYF.

The J gene is TRBJ1-5, the V gene TRBV4-1, with a weak D call TRBD1 (5 bases). The V gene lost 0 bases and the J gene lost 2 bases, with 11 bases spanning the gap. CDR1 and CDR2 (germline): MGHRA, YSYEKL. This CDR3 is built from 16 residues. The CDR3 loop reads CASSQDGGFGNQPQHF. The CDR3 DNA follows: TGCGCCAGCAGCCAAGATGGGGGATTCGGCAATCAGCCCCAGCATTTT.

V is TRBV5-1 and J is TRBJ2-3, with D uncertain. Germline CDR1 and CDR2: SGHRS and YFSETQ. The CDR3 has 14 amino acids. V was trimmed by 2 bases and J by 2 bases, leaving 9 bases between them. This CDR3 reads CASSLPDTTDTQYF. Written as DNA, the CDR3 is TGCGCCAGCAGCTTACCAGACACCACAGATACGCAGTATTTT.

V gene TRBV27 combines with J gene TRBJ2-7; TRBD2 aligns across 9 bases. This CDR3 has 13 residues. With V trimmed by 9 bases and J by 3 bases, 6 bases remained unmatched. Germline CDR1 and CDR2: MNHEY and SMNVEV (reference sequence). CDR3 bases: TGTGCCAGTAAAATAGCGGGAGACTACGAGCAGTACTTC. Amino acid sequence: CASKIAGDYEQYF.

In its sample, this clone was seen a few times. The chain recombines TRBV7-3 with TRBJ2-5; D is possibly TRBD1 or TRBD2 (5 bases each). This CDR3 spans 13 amino acids. Germline CDR1 and CDR2: SGHTA and FQGTGA. Trimming shortened V by 5 bases and J by 2 bases, and 9 bases separated the two germline ends. CDR3 in amino acids: CASSPGLQETQYF. The CDR3 DNA follows: TGTGCCAGCAGCCCGGGGCTGCAAGAGACCCAGTACTTC.

The chain employs TRBV7-2 and TRBJ1-1; D might be TRBD1 (5 bases). Germline V gene data show CDR1 as SGHTA and CDR2 as FQGNSA. With 5 bases removed from V and 1 base from J, the gap between germline ends came to 8 bases. The CDR3 loop spans 13 amino acids. CDR3 DNA: TGTGCCAGCAGCATGGGACCGAACACTGAAGCTTTCTTT. Residues: CASSMGPNTEAFF.

This chain connects TRBV7-9 to TRBJ2-2; D is possibly TRBD1 (6 bases). CDR1 is SEHNR, CDR2 FQNEAQ, per germline (reference sequence). The CDR3 is 16 amino acids. With 5 bases removed from V and 0 bases from J, the gap between germline ends came to 13 bases. CDR3 DNA sequence: TGTGCCAGCAGCCAACCCGGGACAACGAACACCGGGGAGCTGTTTTTT. The encoded protein is CASSQPGTTNTGELFF.

The rearrangement links TRBV6-5 to TRBJ1-4; 7 bases align to TRBD1. Per the germline V gene, CDR1 is MNHEY and CDR2 is SVGAGI. The V gene end was trimmed by 7 bases and the J gene end by 8 bases; junction bases not matched to a gene: 4. This CDR3 spans 12 amino acids. The CDR3 region is CASNRGYEKLFF. The CDR3 DNA reads TGTGCCAGCAACAGGGGCTACGAAAAACTGTTTTTT.

Only one count was recorded for this clone. The chain joins TRBV18 to TRBJ2-1; 8 bases map to TRBD1. Germline V gene data show CDR1 as KGHSH and CDR2 as LQKENI. The V and J ends lost 8 bases and 8 bases, in that order; junction bases with no gene match: 8. The CDR3 is 13 residues long. CDR3 DNA: TGTGCCAGCACCCGGACAGGGTTGGATGAGCAGTTCTTC. Residues: CASTRTGLDEQFF.

This clone is categorized as medium-sized. The rearrangement links TRBV27 to TRBJ2-7; 11 bases match TRBD1. This CDR3 is 14 amino acids long. Germline lookup yields CDR1 MNHEY and CDR2 SMNVEV (reference sequence). Trimming at V came to 10 bases and at J to 5 bases, leaving 10 bases not matched to a gene. The CDR3 here is CATARGQGANEQYF. In nucleotides, the CDR3 is TGTGCCACCGCAAGAGGACAGGGGGCAAACGAGCAGTACTTC.

Concerning this clone: Within the sample, other DNA sequences also encode this same CDR3. The chain uses TRBV5-1 and TRBJ2-6; possibly TRBD1 for D (6 bases). The CDR3 is made up of 16 amino acids. Germline CDR1 and CDR2: SGHRS and YFSETQ. Trimming pared 1 base from V and 4 bases from J, leaving 12 bases between. The CDR3 loop reads CASSLTGTSGANVLTF. The CDR3 DNA reads as TGCGCCAGCAGCTTGACCGGGACATCCGGGGCCAACGTCCTGACTTTC. Using reference TRBV5-1 and TRBJ2-6 for the parts outside the CDR3, the full variable domain is KAGVTQTPRYLIKTRGQQVTLSCSPISGHRSVSWYQQTPGQGLQFLFEYFSETQRNKGNFPGRFSGRQFSNSRSEMNVSTLELGDSALYLCASSLTGTSGANVLTFGAGSRLTVL.

J is TRBJ2-1 and V is TRBV9, with 8 bases matching TRBD2. CDR3 length: 14 residues. Per the germline V gene, CDR1 is SGDLS and CDR2 is YYNGEE. V lost 0 bases, J lost 8 bases, and 4 bases stayed unmatched. CDR3 sequence: CASSVAGGRDEQFF. The CDR3 DNA sequence: TGTGCCAGCAGCGTAGCGGGAGGGCGGGATGAGCAGTTCTTC.

This clone was picked up one time. The sample contains more than one DNA sequence encoding this CDR3. The J gene is TRBJ1-6, the V gene TRBV5-1, with TRBD1 matching over 7 bases. The germline gives CDR1 SGHRS, CDR2 YFSETQ. The CDR3 is made up of 15 amino acids. J gave up 7 bases and V 0 bases, and 4 bases lay outside the gene matches. DNA of the CDR3: TGCGCCAGCAGCTTGGGACAGGGCAACAATTCACCCCTCCACTTT. Translation gives CASSLGQGNNSPLHF.

This sequence joins TRBV11-2 and TRBJ2-1, with D uncertain. V was trimmed by 2 bases and J by 0 bases, leaving 11 bases between them. The V gene's germline CDR1 is SGHAT and CDR2 FQNNGV. The CDR3 contains 16 residues. CDR3 nucleotides: TGTGCCAGCAGCTTAATACCCGCGAGCTCCTACAATGAGCAGTTCTTC. Its protein product is CASSLIPASSYNEQFF.

To note about this clone: At one of its ends the junction is not consistent with the germline gene, which may arise from a read error. The rearrangement links TRBV5-6 to TRBJ2-3; TRBD2 matches 7 bases. In germline, CDR1 is SGHDT, CDR2 YYEEEE. The CDR3 extends over 18 amino acids. The CDR3 region has the DNA TGTGCCAGCAGTGCCCCTGCACTGTATAGCGCGACTAGCACAGATAAGACTTTT. As protein: CASSAPALYSATSTDKTF.

The V gene is TRBV18, the J gene TRBJ2-1; TRBD2 matches at 13 bases. V trimming: 0 bases; J trimming: 9 bases; junction bases outside the gene matches: 5. The CDR3 totals 16 residues. Germline values: CDR1 KGHSH, CDR2 LQKENI. The CDR3 region has the DNA TGTGCCAGCTCACCACCGACTAGCGGGAGGACAGGTGAGCAGTTCTTC. Translation: CASSPPTSGRTGEQFF.

The chain links TRBV20-1 to TRBJ1-1, with D perhaps matching TRBD1 (5 bases). Germline V gene data show CDR1 as DFQATT and CDR2 as SNEGSKA (reference sequence). CDR3 length: 16 amino acids. Trimming removed 3 bases from V and 3 bases from J, with 20 bases in between. For the CDR3, the DNA is TGCAGTGCTAGTGCGGAGGGAAGGGGCCGCGACACTGAAGCTTTCTTT. This encodes CSASAEGRGRDTEAFF.

The chain uses TRBV6-1 and TRBJ1-3; D unresolved. This CDR3 is built from 15 residues. Germline V lookup: CDR1 MNHNS, CDR2 SASEGT. V was trimmed by 3 bases and J by 3 bases, leaving 12 bases between them. The CDR3: CASSDAGFRGNTIYF. The CDR3 bases are TGTGCCAGCAGTGACGCGGGGTTTCGTGGAAACACCATATATTTT.

The chain employs TRBV9 and TRBJ2-3; 9 nucleotides agree with TRBD2. The germline V gene encodes CDR1 SGDLS and CDR2 YYNGEE. With V trimmed by 0 bases and J by 2 bases, 4 bases remained unmatched. The CDR3 loop spans 16 amino acids. This CDR3 reads CASSVATSGFTDTQYF. As DNA, the CDR3 is TGTGCCAGCAGCGTAGCTACTAGCGGGTTCACAGATACGCAGTATTTT.

The rearrangement joins TRBV6-5 to TRBJ2-7, with 8 bases fitting TRBD2. Per the germline V gene, CDR1 is MNHEY and CDR2 is SVGAGI. The CDR3 contains 15 residues. V gave up 2 bases and J gave up 3 bases; unmatched junction bases: 6. The CDR3 here is CASSYDTSGNYEQYF. The CDR3 DNA follows: TGTGCCAGCAGTTACGATACTAGCGGAAACTACGAGCAGTACTTC.

V gene TRBV6-1 combines with J gene TRBJ2-2, with 7 bases matching TRBD2. This CDR3 is 15 amino acids long. Germline V gene data show CDR1 as MNHNS and CDR2 as SASEGT. Trimming took 2 bases from V and 7 from J; bases not matched to a gene: 7. CDR3: CASSERWTRDGELFF. The CDR3 nucleotides are TGTGCCAGCAGTGAAAGGTGGACTAGAGACGGGGAGCTGTTTTTT.

CDR3 loop: CASIPFLRTLLRYEQYF. CDR3 nucleotide sequence: TGTGCCAGCATCCCCTTCCTCAGGACCCTACTACGCTACGAGCAGTACTTC. The genes are TRBV6-4 and TRBJ2-7; no clear D. Deletions cut 7 bases from V and 3 bases from J, with 25 bases between. The germline CDR1 and CDR2 sequences are MRHNA and SNTAGT. This CDR3 spans 17 amino acids.

The rearrangement uses TRBV6-4 and TRBJ2-7; 7 nucleotides agree with TRBD2. This CDR3 is 15 amino acids long. J was trimmed by 7 bases and V by 7 bases; bases with no gene match: 16. Germline loops: CDR1 MRHNA, CDR2 SNTAGT. CDR3 bases: TGTGCCAGCATGGATTCGGGGGGACGGGTTGATGAGCAGTACTTC. This translates into CASMDSGGRVDEQYF.

The chain combines TRBV4-3 with TRBJ2-1, with 9 bases identical to TRBD2. CDR1 is LGHNA and CDR2 is YSLEER in the germline V gene. The V segment lost 4 bases and the J segment 7 bases; nucleotides outside the gene matches: 8. This CDR3 has 15 residues. The CDR3 DNA reads as TGCGCCAGCAGCCCTGAGGGCGGGAGGGCGAATGAGCAGTTCTTC. It is translated as CASSPEGGRANEQFF.

The CDR3 loop reads CSGRNDDRVEGYTF. Written as DNA, the CDR3 is TGCAGCGGAAGAAACGACGACAGGGTAGAGGGCTACACCTTC. The gene calls are TRBV29-1 and TRBJ1-2, with TRBD1 matching over 7 bases. The junction had 16 bases not matched to a gene; V was cut back by 7 bases and J by 8 bases. The CDR3 extends over 14 amino acids. CDR1 SQVTM and CDR2 ANQGSEA come from the germline V gene.

The chain joins TRBV5-1 to TRBJ2-1; 13 nucleotides line up with TRBD2. V lost 3 bases, J lost 2 bases, and 2 bases stayed unmatched. Germline V gene sequence: CDR1 SGHRS, CDR2 YFSETQ. The CDR3 has 16 residues. The CDR3 DNA reads TGCGCCAGCAGCTCCGGGACTAGCGGGACCTACAATGAGCAGTTCTTC. This gives the protein CASSSGTSGTYNEQFF.

The genes are TRBV27 and TRBJ2-7, with 7 bases aligning to TRBD1. V shed 6 bases, J shed 3 bases, and the junction held 8 bases outside the gene matches. Germline V lookup: CDR1 MNHEY, CDR2 SMNVEV (reference sequence). This CDR3 is built from 14 residues. The CDR3 reads CASRTTGKGYEQYF. The CDR3 nucleotides read TGTGCCAGCAGGACGACAGGGAAGGGCTACGAGCAGTACTTC.

The rearrangement uses TRBV30 and TRBJ2-3; 10 nucleotides align to TRBD2. V lost 6 bases, J lost 4 bases, and 10 bases stayed unmatched. This CDR3 has 15 amino acids. Germline V gene lookup returns CDR1 GTSNPN and CDR2 SVGIG (reference sequence). The CDR3 region is CACTTGTSVSDTQYF. As DNA, the CDR3 is TGTGCCTGCACCACCGGGACTAGCGTTTCAGATACGCAGTATTTT.

V gene TRBV24-1 combines with J gene TRBJ1-5, with D possibly matching TRBD1 (5 bases). CDR1 is KGHDR, CDR2 SFDVKD, per germline. The V gene lost 10 bases and the J gene lost 5 bases, with 14 bases spanning the gap. The CDR3 loop spans 13 amino acids. The CDR3 region has the DNA TGTGCCACACATTACAGGAGCCATCAGCCCCAGCATTTT. Translated, it gives CATHYRSHQPQHF.

The chain carries TRBV5-1 and TRBJ1-1; no firm D call. Trimming stripped 0 bases from V and 7 bases from J, with 7 bases between. CDR1 and CDR2 (germline): SGHRS, YFSETQ. The CDR3 loop spans 12 amino acids. The CDR3 loop reads CASSLEGFEAFF. CDR3 coding DNA: TGCGCCAGCAGCTTGGAAGGGTTTGAAGCTTTCTTT.

The chain joins TRBV18 to TRBJ2-1; a possible D gene is TRBD2 (5 bases). Deletions cut 2 bases from V and 5 bases from J, with 7 bases between. The CDR3 length is 13 residues. CDR1 is KGHSH and CDR2 is LQKENI in the germline V gene. This CDR3 reads CASSPSGNNEQFF. For the CDR3, the DNA is TGTGCCAGCTCACCATCCGGGAACAATGAGCAGTTCTTC.